This TCR beta chain was captured in a study of OX40 agonist ivuxolimab in advanced cancers. Background on the study: Patients were dosed intravenously with ivuxolimab at 0.01 to 10 mg/kg every 2 weeks. Earlier treatment with anti-PD-1, anti-PD-L1 or anti-CTLA-4 was permitted, and around 36% had received some. Study-level results: At 0.1-3.0 mg/kg, partial responders had clonal expansion among the lowest observed. Normalized expansion of T-cell clones was also low for some nonresponders.

Germline CDR1 reads SGDLS; CDR2 reads YYNGEE. The CDR3 has 15 residues. About this clone itself: The antigen is undetermined. Mismatch with germline at one junction end may stem from a read error.

Libraries were prepared by immunoSEQ multiplex PCR; TCRdb keeps only in-frame clonotypes and omits some of them. The sample has about 15,000 clones; 90% are singletons. The sequencing used CD4+ or CD8+ T cells sorted from blood, collected in a trial of the OX40 agonist ivuxolimab. This TCR was sampled from an adult with an advanced solid tumor such as melanoma, head and neck, liver or kidney cancer. This chain links TRBV9 with TRBJ1-2; D gene unclear. The CDR3 protein is CASSVDGSPVYGYTF. The DNA for the CDR3 is TGTGCTAGCAGCGTAGATGGCAGCCCCGTCTATGGCTACACCTTC.